This T cell receptor beta chain was sequenced for a study of blood T cell repertoires in COVID-19. Overall study: Donors in the United States, Italy and Spain gave samples during acute or convalescent COVID-19. Sources were T cells, B-cell-depleted T cells, or PBMCs; the material itself was cDNA or gDNA.

In the original analysis: Scientists estimated how many nucleated cells there were by amplifying reference gene primers. The method was immunoSEQ multiplex PCR; TCRdb's version includes in-frame clones alone and lacks a portion of them. V, J and clone size are those of that table, while D and trimming were read from the DNA. The table records some 140,000 clones, around three quarters of them present only once. V was pared by 4 bases and J by 7 bases, with 11 bases between. Germline CDR1 and CDR2: LGHDT and YNNKEL (reference sequence). CDR3 length: 12 residues. J is TRBJ2-7 and V is TRBV3-1 (or the pseudogene TRBV3-2), with a possible D match to TRBD2 (6 bases). The source material was peripheral blood. This sequence was found in a human donor in a cohort sampled during active COVID-19. This chain's CDR3 is CASSRGEGEQYF. In DNA, the CDR3 is TGTGCCAGCAGCCGGGGGGAAGGGGAGCAGTACTTC.